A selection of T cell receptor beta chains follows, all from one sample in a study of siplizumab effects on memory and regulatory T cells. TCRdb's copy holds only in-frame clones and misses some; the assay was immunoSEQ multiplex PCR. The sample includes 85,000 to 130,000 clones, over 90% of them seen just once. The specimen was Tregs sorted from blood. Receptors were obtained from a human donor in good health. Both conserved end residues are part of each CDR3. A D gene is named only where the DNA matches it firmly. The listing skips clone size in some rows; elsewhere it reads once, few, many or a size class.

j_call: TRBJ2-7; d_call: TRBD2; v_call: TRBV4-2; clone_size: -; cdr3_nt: TGTGCCAGCAGCCAACCGGGACTAGCGGGAGGGGGCGAGCAGTACTTC; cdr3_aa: CASSQPGLAGGGEQYF
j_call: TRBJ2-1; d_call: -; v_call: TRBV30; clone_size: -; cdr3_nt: TGTGCCTGGAGTGTATGGGGGAGCTCCTACAATGAGCAGTTCTTC; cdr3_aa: CAWSVWGSSYNEQFF
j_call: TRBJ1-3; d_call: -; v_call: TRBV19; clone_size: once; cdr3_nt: TGTGCCAGTAGTACCGGCCCTGGAAACACCATATATTTT; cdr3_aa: CASSTGPGNTIYF
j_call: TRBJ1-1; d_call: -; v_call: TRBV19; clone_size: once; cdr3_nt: TGTGCCAGTAGTAGGGTCAGAGCGAACACTGAAGCTTTCTTT; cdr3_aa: CASSRVRANTEAFF
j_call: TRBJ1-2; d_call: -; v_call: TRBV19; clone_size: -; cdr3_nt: TGTGCCAGTAGTCTAACCAGGGACTCCCTCTATGGCTACACCTTC; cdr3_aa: CASSLTRDSLYGYTF
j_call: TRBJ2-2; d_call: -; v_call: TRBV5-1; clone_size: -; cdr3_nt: TGCGCCAGCAGCTTGTCCGGGGAGCTGTTTTTT; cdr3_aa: CASSLSGELFF
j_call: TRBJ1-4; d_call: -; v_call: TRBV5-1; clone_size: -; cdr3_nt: TGCGCCAGCAAAGTGGGGGAAAAACTGTTTTTT; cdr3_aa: CASKVGEKLFF
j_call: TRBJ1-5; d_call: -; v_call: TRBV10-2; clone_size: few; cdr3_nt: TGCGCCAGCAGTTTGGCCTCGGGGCAGCCCCAGCATTTT; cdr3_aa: CASSLASGQPQHF
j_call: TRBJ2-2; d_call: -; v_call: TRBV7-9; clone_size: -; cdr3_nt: TGTGCCAGCAGCATGGGACTTAAAACCGGGGAGCTGTTTTTT; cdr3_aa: CASSMGLKTGELFF
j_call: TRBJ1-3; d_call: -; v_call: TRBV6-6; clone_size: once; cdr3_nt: TGTGCCAGCAGTTACGGTACGGGAAGAATGGGAAACACCATATATTTT; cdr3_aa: CASSYGTGRMGNTIYF
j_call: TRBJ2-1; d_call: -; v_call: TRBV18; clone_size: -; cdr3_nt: TGTGCCAGCTCACCAGCGGCGAATGAGCAGTTCTTC; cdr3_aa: CASSPAANEQFF
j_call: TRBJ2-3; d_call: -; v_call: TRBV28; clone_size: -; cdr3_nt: TGTGCCAGCAGTCCCCCTACAGATACGCAGTATTTT; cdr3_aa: CASSPPTDTQYF
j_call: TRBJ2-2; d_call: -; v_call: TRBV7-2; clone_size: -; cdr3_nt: TGTGCCAGCAGCCCTCCACCCGGGGCCACCGGGGAGCTGTTTTTT; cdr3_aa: CASSPPPGATGELFF
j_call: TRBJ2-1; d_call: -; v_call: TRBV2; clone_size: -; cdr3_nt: TGTGCCAGCCTCGCGGGGTACAATGAGCAGTTCTTC; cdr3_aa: CASLAGYNEQFF
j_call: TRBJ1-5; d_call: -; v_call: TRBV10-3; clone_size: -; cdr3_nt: TGTGCCATCAGTGATGGTGGGAATCAGCCCCAGCATTTT; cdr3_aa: CAISDGGNQPQHF
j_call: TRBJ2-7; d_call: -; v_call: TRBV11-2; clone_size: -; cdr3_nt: TGTGCCAGCAGCTTAGTAGGTCGGGGCACCTACGAGCAGTACTTC; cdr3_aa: CASSLVGRGTYEQYF
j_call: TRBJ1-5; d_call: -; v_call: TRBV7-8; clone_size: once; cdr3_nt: TGTGCCAGCAGCTTAGAATGGACCCTAAATCAGCCCCAGCATTTT; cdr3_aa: CASSLEWTLNQPQHF
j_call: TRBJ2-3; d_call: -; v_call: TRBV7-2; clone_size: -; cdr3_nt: TGTGCCAGCAGCTTAAGCTCCGGGAATACGCAGTATTTT; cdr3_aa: CASSLSSGNTQYF
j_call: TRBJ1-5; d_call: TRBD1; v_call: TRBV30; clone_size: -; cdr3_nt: TGTGCCTGGAGTGCCACAGGGGGCTTGGTGTATAGCAATCAGCCCCAGCATTTT; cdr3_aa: CAWSATGGLVYSNQPQHF
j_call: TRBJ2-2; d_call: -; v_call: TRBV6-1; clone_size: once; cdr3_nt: TGTGCCAGCAGTGAAGTAGCCGGCGGCACCGGGGAGCTGTTTTTT; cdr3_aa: CASSEVAGGTGELFF
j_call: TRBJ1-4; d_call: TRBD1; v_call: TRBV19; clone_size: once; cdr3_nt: TGTGCCAGTAGTATTACAGGGGCGAGATCTAATGAAAAACTGTTTTTT; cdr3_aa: CASSITGARSNEKLFF
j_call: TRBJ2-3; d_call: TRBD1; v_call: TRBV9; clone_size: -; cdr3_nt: TGTGCCAGCAGCACCCAGGGGACAGCCTTCACAGATACGCAGTATTTT; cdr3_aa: CASSTQGTAFTDTQYF
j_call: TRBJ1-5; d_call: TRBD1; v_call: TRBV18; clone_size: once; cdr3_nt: TGTGCCAGCTCTCAAGGACAGGGGGTATTCAATCAGCCCCAGCATTTT; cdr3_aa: CASSQGQGVFNQPQHF
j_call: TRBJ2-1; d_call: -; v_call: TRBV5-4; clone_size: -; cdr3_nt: TGTGCCAGCAGCTTGGAACAACCTTCCTACAATGAGCAGTTCTTC; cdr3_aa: CASSLEQPSYNEQFF
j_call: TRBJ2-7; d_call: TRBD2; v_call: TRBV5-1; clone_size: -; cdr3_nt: TGCGCCAGCAGCTTAAAGTCTGGACTAGTCTACGAGCAGTACTTC; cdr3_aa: CASSLKSGLVYEQYF
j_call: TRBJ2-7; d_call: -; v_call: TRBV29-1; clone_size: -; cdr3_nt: TGCAGCGTTGAAGATCTTCGGGCAGGGGTATACGAGCAGTACTTC; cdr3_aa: CSVEDLRAGVYEQYF
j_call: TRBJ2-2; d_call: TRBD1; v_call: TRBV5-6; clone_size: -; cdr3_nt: TGTGCCAGCTACAACCTCGGGACAGGGGTAAACGGGGAGCTGTTTTTT; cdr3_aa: CASYNLGTGVNGELFF
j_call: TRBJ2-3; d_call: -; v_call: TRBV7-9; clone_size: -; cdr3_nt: TGTGCCAGCAGCTCCCAAGGGGCAGATACGCAGTATTTT; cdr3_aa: CASSSQGADTQYF
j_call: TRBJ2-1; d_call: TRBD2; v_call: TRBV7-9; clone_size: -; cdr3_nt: TGTGCCAGCAGCTTAGCGCAGGTAGCGGGAGGCCAGTTCTTC; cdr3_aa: CASSLAQVAGGQFF
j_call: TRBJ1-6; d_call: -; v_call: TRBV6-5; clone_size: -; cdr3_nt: TGTGCCAGCAGTTACTCGCGGGGGTACGATAATTCACCCCTCCACTTT; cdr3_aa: CASSYSRGYDNSPLHF
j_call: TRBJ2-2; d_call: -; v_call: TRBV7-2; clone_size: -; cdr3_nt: TGTGCCAGCAGCCCAGGGGGGGTAGCGAACACCGGGGAGCTGTTTTTT; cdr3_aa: CASSPGGVANTGELFF
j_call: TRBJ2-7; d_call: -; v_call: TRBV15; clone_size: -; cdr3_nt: TGTGCCACCAGCAGAGACGGGACCTACGAGCAGTACTTC; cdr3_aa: CATSRDGTYEQYF
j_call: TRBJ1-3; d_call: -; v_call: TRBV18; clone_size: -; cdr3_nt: TGTGCCAGCTCACTCAACAGGGTCCCGGGAAACACCATATATTTT; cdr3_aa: CASSLNRVPGNTIYF
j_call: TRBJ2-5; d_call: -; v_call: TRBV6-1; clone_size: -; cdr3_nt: TGTGCCAGCAGTGCCGCAGGGGTCCCTTTTAAGACCCAGTACTTC; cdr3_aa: CASSAAGVPFKTQYF
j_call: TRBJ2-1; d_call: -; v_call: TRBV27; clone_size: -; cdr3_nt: TGTGCCAGCAGTTTATTTAGGGGGGGGGCCTACTACAATGAGCAGTTCTTC; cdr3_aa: CASSLFRGGAYYNEQFF
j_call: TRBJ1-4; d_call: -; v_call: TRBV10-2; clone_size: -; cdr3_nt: TGCGCCACCAAAGGGACCCAGGGTGAAAAACTGTTTTTT; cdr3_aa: CATKGTQGEKLFF
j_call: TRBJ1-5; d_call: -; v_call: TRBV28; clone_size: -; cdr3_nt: TGTGCCAGCATGCCGGGACGGAGCAATCAGCCCCAGCATTTT; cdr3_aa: CASMPGRSNQPQHF
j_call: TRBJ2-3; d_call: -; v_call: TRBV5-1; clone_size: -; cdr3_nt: TGCGCCAGCAGCCCGGGGTGGGGCGTCGGGGCAGATACGCAGTATTTT; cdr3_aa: CASSPGWGVGADTQYF
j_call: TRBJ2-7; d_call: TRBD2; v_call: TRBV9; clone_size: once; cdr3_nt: TGTGCCAGCAGCGTTGGGGCTAGCGGGACTTACGAGCAGTACTTC; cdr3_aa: CASSVGASGTYEQYF
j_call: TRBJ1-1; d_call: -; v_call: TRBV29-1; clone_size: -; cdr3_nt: TGCAGCGCTAGAACCCGGTACACTGAAGCTTTCTTT; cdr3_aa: CSARTRYTEAFF
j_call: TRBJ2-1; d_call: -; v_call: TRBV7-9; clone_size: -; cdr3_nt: TGTGCCAGCAGCTCCCTCCCGAAGCAGTTCTTC; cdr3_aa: CASSSLPKQFF
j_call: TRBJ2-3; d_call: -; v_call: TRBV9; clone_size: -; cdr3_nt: TGTGCCAGCAGCACCAGGGGGGGAGATACGCAGTATTTT; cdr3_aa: CASSTRGGDTQYF
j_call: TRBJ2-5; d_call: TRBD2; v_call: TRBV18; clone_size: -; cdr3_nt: TGTGCCAGCTCACCACTCGCGGGGGGAACACAAGAGACCCAGTACTTC; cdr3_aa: CASSPLAGGTQETQYF
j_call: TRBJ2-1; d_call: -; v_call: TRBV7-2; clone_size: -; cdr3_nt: TGTGCCAGCAGCTTAGCGAGGGGGGGGACCTACAATGAGCAGTTCTTC; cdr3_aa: CASSLARGGTYNEQFF
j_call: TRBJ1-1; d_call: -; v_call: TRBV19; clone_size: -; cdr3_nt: TGTGCCAGTAGATATACGGGCAGGGGGAACACTGAAGCTTTCTTT; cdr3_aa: CASRYTGRGNTEAFF
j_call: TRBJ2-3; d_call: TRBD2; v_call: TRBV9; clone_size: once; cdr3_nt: TGTGCCAGCAGTGACAAGCGGGGGGGCCATGTAGATACGCAGTATTTT; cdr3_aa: CASSDKRGGHVDTQYF
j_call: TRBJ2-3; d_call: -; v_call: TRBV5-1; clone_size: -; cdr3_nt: TGCGCCAGCAGCCCCAGTCGCACAGATACGCAGTATTTT; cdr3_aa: CASSPSRTDTQYF
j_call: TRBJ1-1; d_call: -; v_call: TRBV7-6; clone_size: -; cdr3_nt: TGTGCCAGCAGCCTTCAGGAGGGACGAGCTTTCTTT; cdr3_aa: CASSLQEGRAFF